This TCR beta chain was identified during a study of spatial heterogeneity in lung cancer. TCRdb analysed the 5' RACE reads with MiXCR anew, one entry per CDR3 protein. The data hold about 53,000 distinct CDR3 sequences, with about 7% observed a single time. Indicated time point: sample taken at primary tumor resection. Unsorted whole RNA samples from tumor, nontumor lung or frozen PBMC were sequenced. The germline V and J ends were trimmed by 0 bases and 5 bases, with 12 bases remaining between them. CDR1 is SGHRS, CDR2 YFSETQ, per germline. The CDR3 is made up of 14 amino acids. In its sample, this clonotype is medium-sized (0.01 to 0.1%).

The source material was PBMCs, sampled at surgery. The sequence derives from a female donor with early-stage non-small cell lung cancer. This rearrangement joins TRBV5-1 to TRBJ2-7; possibly TRBD1 or TRBD2 for D (5 bases each). CDR3 amino acids: CASSLEAGSHEQYF. Here the CDR3 DNA reads TGCGCCAGCAGCTTGGAGGCAGGGAGCCACGAGCAGTACTTC.